These 31 T cell receptor beta chains share one sample of origin, sequenced in a study of metastatic and nonmetastatic thyroid tumors. TCRdb re-processed the PCR reads through MiXCR. The data hold tens of thousands of clones, with about 12% observed a single time. No treatment of any kind had been given to any patient before thyroid surgery. Sequencing input: blood. Receptor source: a male donor with papillary thyroid cancer or a benign thyroid nodule (not recorded which). Some clones in this sample may be carry-over from other donors' samples.

This clone was recorded at least ten times. Other nucleotide sequences from this sample produce the same CDR3. The chain links TRBV2 to TRBJ2-7, with TRBD2 matching over 12 bases. Per germline, CDR1 SNHLY and CDR2 FYNNEI. This CDR3 spans 15 amino acids. The V and J ends lost 8 bases and 3 bases, in that order; junction bases with no gene match: 8. The CDR3 region has the DNA TGTGCCAGCCGAGGACTAGCGGGGAGATACTACGAGCAGTACTTC. It yields the protein CASRGLAGRYYEQYF.

This clone was recorded at least ten times. V usage is TRBV12-3 or TRBV12-4 and J usage is TRBJ1-5, with D perhaps matching TRBD1 (5 bases). V was pared by 4 bases and J by 4 bases, with 14 bases between. CDR3 length equals 15 residues. The CDR3 loop reads CASSSSSQGNQPQHF. The CDR3 nucleotides are TGTGCCAGCAGTTCAAGTTCTCAGGGAAATCAGCCCCAGCATTTT.

This clone came up many times. This sequence joins TRBV5-6 and TRBJ2-3; 8 nucleotides match TRBD1. The ends lost 0 bases at V and 2 bases at J; junction bases unmatched: 5. In germline, CDR1 is SGHDT, CDR2 YYEEEE. The CDR3 has 16 residues. The CDR3 DNA sequence: TGTGCCAGCAGCTTGGACAGGGGGATCCCCACAGATACGCAGTATTTT. This translates into CASSLDRGIPTDTQYF.

This clone was observed many times. The chain couples TRBV20-1 to TRBJ2-4, with 11 nucleotides matching TRBD2. V dropped 7 bases and J dropped 2; count of bases not matched to a gene: 10. The germline gives CDR1 DFQATT, CDR2 SNEGSKA (reference sequence). The CDR3 sequence is 16 residues long. For the CDR3, the DNA is TGCAGTGGAGGGGATATAGCGGGAGGGTCCAAAAACATTCAGTACTTC. Translation: CSGGDIAGGSKNIQYF.

Many counts were recorded for this clone. J is TRBJ1-5 and V is TRBV27, with a tentative D call TRBD1 (5 bases). V was clipped by 6 bases and J by 0 bases, with 9 bases between them. This CDR3 is 14 amino acids long. The germline V gene encodes CDR1 MNHEY and CDR2 SMNVEV (reference sequence). The CDR3 sequence: CASSPDSSNQPQHF. The CDR3 DNA sequence: TGTGCCAGCAGCCCCGACAGTAGCAATCAGCCCCAGCATTTT.

This clone was observed many times. This chain links TRBV6-2 or TRBV6-3 with TRBJ1-1; D is uncertain. Germline loops: CDR1 MNHEY, CDR2 SVGEGT. This CDR3 has 14 residues. V was cut by 5 bases and J by 1 base, with 11 bases left in between. This chain's CDR3 is CASSVLDTNTEAFF. For the CDR3, the DNA is TGTGCCAGCAGTGTATTAGATACGAACACTGAAGCTTTCTTT.

This chain links TRBV20-1 with TRBJ1-1; possibly TRBD1 for D (5 bases). The V end lost 5 bases, the J end lost 13 bases, and 20 bases lay between the germline ends. CDR3 length: 12 amino acids. Germline V gene data show CDR1 as DFQATT and CDR2 as SNEGSKA (reference sequence). This chain's CDR3 is CSALDGASPFFF. DNA for the CDR3: TGCAGTGCTCTCGACGGGGCTTCGCCTTTTTTCTTT.

Many counts were recorded for this clone. The genes are TRBV20-1 and TRBJ2-7, with D possibly matching TRBD1 (6 bases). Trimming took 3 bases from V and 2 from J, leaving 11 bases between them. The CDR3 has 13 residues. Germline assignment: CDR1 DFQATT and CDR2 SNEGSKA (reference sequence). DNA for the CDR3: TGCAGTGCTAGGGACTGGGACACCTACGAGCAGTACTTC. Its translation: CSARDWDTYEQYF.

This clone occurred many times. The chain recombines TRBV19 with TRBJ2-7; TRBD1 matches 7 bases. Germline loops: CDR1 LNHDA, CDR2 SQIVND (reference sequence). V lost 5 bases and J lost 3; bases outside the gene matches: 7. The CDR3 has 14 amino acids. CDR3 DNA: TGTGCCAGTAGTCCCCGGGGACAGAGCTACGAGCAGTACTTC. It specifies CASSPRGQSYEQYF.

This clone was observed many times. The J gene is TRBJ2-6, the V gene TRBV5-1; 9 nucleotides agree with TRBD1. Trimming at V came to 5 bases and at J to 2 bases, leaving 5 bases not matched to a gene. This CDR3 contains 16 residues. Germline loops: CDR1 SGHRS, CDR2 YFSETQ. As DNA, the CDR3 is TGCGCCAGCAGGGACAGGGGAGAAGCTGGGGCCAACGTCCTGACTTTC. Protein product: CASRDRGEAGANVLTF. Full variable domain (rest looked up from reference TRBV5-1 and TRBJ2-6): KAGVTQTPRYLIKTRGQQVTLSCSPISGHRSVSWYQQTPGQGLQFLFEYFSETQRNKGNFPGRFSGRQFSNSRSEMNVSTLELGDSALYLCASRDRGEAGANVLTFGAGSRLTVL.

This clone showed up just a few times. The chain links TRBV27 to TRBJ2-7, with TRBD1 matching over 7 bases. The germline V gene encodes CDR1 MNHEY and CDR2 SMNVEV (reference sequence). The J segment lost 0 bases and the V segment lost 0 bases, leaving 2 bases of the junction unmatched. The CDR3 length is 15 residues. CDR3 bases: TGTGCCAGCAGTTTATCGGACAGGAGCTCCTACGAGCAGTACTTC. Translating it yields CASSLSDRSSYEQYF.

This clone was found many times. The chain is built from TRBV10-3 and TRBJ2-6, with unresolved D. V was shortened by 4 bases and J by 2 bases, with 9 bases between the two germline ends. This CDR3 is 15 amino acids long. CDR1 and CDR2 (germline): ENHRY, SYGVKD. CDR3 nucleotides: TGTGCCATCAGTGGTAACAGAGCTGGGGCCAACGTCCTGACTTTC. Amino acid sequence: CAISGNRAGANVLTF.

The J gene is TRBJ2-7, the V gene TRBV9; 11 bases agree with TRBD1. CDR1 is SGDLS, CDR2 YYNGEE, per germline. V shed 4 bases and J 4 bases; nucleotides not matched to a gene: 10. This CDR3 is built from 16 residues. DNA for the CDR3: TGTGCCAGCAGCCAGAACACCGGGACAGGGGGGTACGAGCAGTACTTC. This translates into CASSQNTGTGGYEQYF.

The chain links TRBV6-2 or TRBV6-3 to TRBJ2-7, with a weak D call TRBD1 (5 bases). This CDR3 spans 11 amino acids. V was trimmed by 9 bases and J by 6 bases, leaving 12 bases between them. Germline V gives CDR1 MNHEY, CDR2 SVGEGT. The CDR3 is CASTDSGEQYF. The CDR3 coding sequence is TGTGCCAGTACAGACAGTGGCGAGCAGTACTTC.

This clone was seen at least ten times. J is TRBJ2-5 and V is TRBV24-1; 11 nucleotides agree with TRBD2. The CDR3 runs to 16 residues. Germline lookup yields CDR1 KGHDR and CDR2 SFDVKD. J was trimmed by 5 bases and V by 2 bases; bases with no gene match: 6. Here the CDR3 DNA reads TGTGCCACCAGTGATTCCAATAGACTAGCGGGGGAGACCCAGTACTTC. This codes for CATSDSNRLAGETQYF.

This clone appeared a few times. This rearrangement joins TRBV28 to TRBJ2-5; D unresolved. This CDR3 contains 13 residues. CDR1 and CDR2 from the germline V gene are MDHEN and SYDVKM. The V gene lost 7 bases and the J gene lost 4 bases, with 13 bases spanning the gap. The CDR3 sequence is CASKRNYPETQYF. The CDR3 nucleotides are TGTGCCAGCAAAAGAAACTACCCAGAGACCCAGTACTTC.

This clone was seen a handful of times. This chain uses TRBV6-1 with TRBJ1-2; 9 bases map to TRBD1. This CDR3 is 16 amino acids long. The J segment lost 6 bases and the V segment lost 3 bases, leaving 11 bases of the junction unmatched. The germline CDR1 and CDR2 sequences are MNHNS and SASEGT. The CDR3 here is CASSEIYTGGSNGYTF. The DNA of the CDR3 is TGTGCCAGCAGTGAGATATATACAGGGGGCTCGAATGGCTACACCTTC.

This clone counts as medium-sized. This specimen includes other DNA sequences encoding the same CDR3. The genes are TRBV28 and TRBJ2-7; perhaps TRBD2 as D (5 bases). CDR1 and CDR2 from the germline V gene are MDHEN and SYDVKM. The CDR3 covers 14 residues. V lost 2 bases and J lost 5, with 13 bases in between. Here the CDR3 reads CASSLSGAPDEQYF. The CDR3 region has the DNA TGTGCCAGCAGTTTAAGCGGAGCTCCTGACGAGCAGTACTTC.

This clone was counted only a few times. A much larger clone differs by one base, so this may be a read error. Likely a read error: the CDR3 ends without its conserved phenylalanine or tryptophan. V and J are TRBV2 and TRBJ1-2; TRBD1 matches 7 bases. With V trimmed by 8 bases and J by 8 bases, 11 bases remained unmatched. The CDR3 consists of 13 residues. Germline CDR1 and CDR2: SNHLY and FYNNEI. The CDR3 loop reads CASPPRQGKGYTS. The CDR3 coding sequence is TGTGCCAGCCCTCCCCGACAGGGAAAGGGCTACACCTCC.

V is TRBV28 and J is TRBJ1-1, with a tentative D call TRBD1 (5 bases). Germline V gene lookup returns CDR1 MDHEN and CDR2 SYDVKM. The germline V and J ends were trimmed by 3 bases and 4 bases, with 18 bases remaining between them. There are 16 residues in the CDR3. DNA of the CDR3: TGTGCCAGCAGTTTTGGACACTTGATCCCCTGCACTGAAGCTTTCTTT. This codes for CASSFGHLIPCTEAFF.

This clone is medium-sized (0.01 to 0.1%) within its sample. The chain carries TRBV6-2 or TRBV6-3 and TRBJ1-2; D might be TRBD1 (6 bases). V was clipped by 2 bases and J by 2 bases, with 15 bases between them. Germline CDR1 MNHEY, CDR2 SVGEGT. The CDR3 covers 16 residues. The CDR3 reads CASSYGSGESNYGYTF. The DNA of the CDR3 is TGTGCCAGCAGTTACGGCTCAGGGGAATCCAACTATGGCTACACCTTC.

This clone was counted ten times or more. The chain joins TRBV15 to TRBJ2-2; D unresolved. Germline lookup yields CDR1 LNHNV and CDR2 YYDKDF (reference sequence). V dropped 1 base and J dropped 2 bases, with 5 bases sitting between them. The CDR3 loop spans 14 amino acids. The CDR3 reads CATSRGVNTGELFF. In DNA, the CDR3 is TGTGCCACCAGCAGAGGGGTCAACACCGGGGAGCTGTTTTTT.

This clone occurred many times. The chain couples TRBV9 to TRBJ1-3; D not resolved. The CDR3 is 14 amino acids. Germline V lookup: CDR1 SGDLS, CDR2 YYNGEE. V gave up 4 bases and J gave up 0 bases, with 8 bases separating them. This chain's CDR3 is CASSMDGSGNTIYF. In DNA form, the CDR3 reads TGTGCCAGCAGCATGGACGGCTCTGGAAACACCATATATTTT. The whole variable domain, filled in from reference TRBV9 and TRBJ1-3, reads DSGVTQTPKHLITATGQRVTLRCSPRSGDLSVYWYQQSLDQGLQFLIQYYNGEERAKGNILERFSAQQFPDLHSELNLSSLELGDSALYFCASSMDGSGNTIYFGEGSWLTVV.

This clone came up many times. V is TRBV20-1 and J is TRBJ2-1; 12 nucleotides match TRBD2. Per germline, CDR1 DFQATT and CDR2 SNEGSKA (reference sequence). The trim removed 0 bases at V and 9 bases at J, leaving 12 bases unmatched. The CDR3 is made up of 17 amino acids. For the CDR3, the DNA is TGCAGTGCTAGAGAACCGACGACTAGCGGGAGAGAGGGTGAGCAGTTCTTC. It codes for CSAREPTTSGREGEQFF.

This clone has at least ten counts. The rearrangement links TRBV20-1 to TRBJ2-7, with TRBD1 matching over 9 bases. Germline loops: CDR1 DFQATT, CDR2 SNEGSKA (reference sequence). This CDR3 is built from 16 residues. Trimming removed 6 bases from V and 3 bases from J; junction bases left unmatched: 15. DNA of the CDR3: TGCAGTGCCTCTTCGGTAGACAGGGGGATCCTCTACGAGCAGTACTTC. The encoded protein is CSASSVDRGILYEQYF.

The chain carries TRBV2 and TRBJ2-3; the match to TRBD1 covers 7 bases. CDR1 and CDR2 (germline): SNHLY, FYNNEI. The CDR3 has 15 residues. After removal of 3 bases from V and 0 bases from J, the junction contained 3 bases not matched to a gene. CDR3 protein: CASSETGSSTDTQYF. As DNA, the CDR3 is TGTGCCAGCAGTGAGACAGGGTCTAGCACAGATACGCAGTATTTT.

This clone was found a few times. The V and J genes are TRBV24-1 and TRBJ2-3; 8 bases map to TRBD1. CDR3 size: 16 residues. In germline, CDR1 is KGHDR, CDR2 SFDVKD. Trimming cost V 3 bases and J 7 bases; bases outside gene matches: 11. This chain's CDR3 is CATSDPPGQVIYTQYF. The CDR3 coding sequence is TGTGCCACCAGTGATCCTCCGGGACAGGTCATCTATACGCAGTATTTT.

This clone was recorded many times. V usage is TRBV20-1 and J usage is TRBJ1-5; no clear D gene. The CDR3 extends over 19 amino acids. Per the germline V gene, CDR1 is DFQATT and CDR2 is SNEGSKA (reference sequence). Deletions cut 0 bases from V and 0 bases from J, with 21 bases between. DNA of the CDR3: TGCAGTGCTAGAGATCTTAGGACTATCGGGGTATATAGCAATCAGCCCCAGCATTTT. Encoded protein: CSARDLRTIGVYSNQPQHF.

The rearrangement joins TRBV7-9 to TRBJ1-4, with TRBD1 as a possible D gene (6 bases). The CDR3 length is 14 residues. V was trimmed by 2 bases and J by 7 bases, leaving 11 bases between them. CDR1 SEHNR and CDR2 FQNEAQ come from the germline V gene (reference sequence). CDR3 sequence: CASSLLGGGEKLFF. CDR3 DNA: TGTGCCAGCAGCTTACTGGGGGGCGGTGAAAAACTGTTTTTT.

Many counts were recorded for this clone. CDR3 coding DNA: TGTGCCAGCAGTGAAGAGGAGGGGACAGGGGAAGAGACCCAGTACTTC. Its translation: CASSEEEGTGEETQYF. The chain couples TRBV6-1 to TRBJ2-5; 10 positions agree with TRBD1. The CDR3 is made up of 16 amino acids. V lost 1 base and J lost 3; bases outside the gene matches: 5. CDR1 and CDR2 (germline): MNHNS, SASEGT.

At least ten counts were recorded for this clone. V usage is TRBV7-6 and J usage is TRBJ2-7; D may be TRBD1 or TRBD2 (5 bases each). Trimming took off 1 base at V and 3 bases at J, with 13 bases between the two ends. Germline V gene sequence: CDR1 SGHVS, CDR2 FNYEAQ. The CDR3 length is 15 residues. CDR3 DNA: TGTGCCAGCAGCTTAGGTCGGGGACCCGGCTACGAGCAGTACTTC. Residues: CASSLGRGPGYEQYF.